Below, one T cell receptor (beta chain) is given with its context. Antigen: not known. The PCR employed 60 Vbeta primers together with 13 Jbeta primers. Some clones are missing from TCRdb's copy, which holds only in-frame ones; the method was immunoSEQ multiplex PCR. The sample has tens of thousands of clones, roughly 80% seen once. The data were obtained in a study of cytomegalovirus exposure and HLA in healthy donors. Overall study findings and caveats: Reportedly, a later analysis found an Asian-associated ancestry cluster had fewer N-insertions than the roughly 700-donor mean. The study reported that TCR beta sequences accurately predicted HLA-A and HLA-B alleles in most subjects. Across donors, presence/absence analyses took sequencing depth to be roughly uniform.

CDR3 length equals 16 residues. J gave up 3 bases and V 4 bases, and 9 bases lay outside the gene matches. Germline-derived CDR1 and CDR2 are LNHDA and SQIVND (reference sequence). Specimen: PBMCs. The chain links TRBV19 to TRBJ2-7, with TRBD2 identical over 10 bases. The receptor was derived from a woman between 25 and 40 years old in good health and CMV-seronegative. CDR3 bases: TGTGCCAGTAGTAGGACCTCTAGCGGGGGAAACTACGAGCAGTACTTC. Its translation is CASSRTSSGGNYEQYF.